The clone carrying this T cell receptor (beta chain) has only one observation. The record originates from a study of blood T cell repertoires in COVID-19. Overall study context: Specimens from acute and convalescent COVID-19 originated in the United States, Italy and Spain. PBMCs, B-cell-depleted T cells, or T cells provided the cDNA or gDNA that made up the material.

As processed by the authors: From reference gene primer amplification, estimates of nucleated cell counts were derived. Assay used: immunoSEQ multiplex PCR; TCRdb lists only in-frame clones, some missing. V and J calls and clone size come straight from that table; D and trimming were deduced from the DNA. Of about 330,000 clones in the sample, about 92% were seen once. Sequencing used PBMCs or T cells enriched from blood (not recorded which). This TCR was recovered from a woman aged 25 to 45 who had recovered from COVID-19.

The CDR3 loop is CASSQEAPGRVNTEAFF. The CDR3 DNA reads as TGTGCCAGCAGCCAAGAGGCACCCGGCAGGGTGAACACTGAAGCTTTCTTT. The chain uses TRBV4-2 and TRBJ1-1, with a weak D call TRBD1 (5 bases). The CDR3 runs 17 residues. The germline gives CDR1 LGHNA, CDR2 YNFKEQ. V was clipped by 0 bases and J by 0 bases, with 14 bases between them.